Below are 18 T cell receptor beta chains sequenced from a single sample in a study of cytomegalovirus exposure and HLA in healthy donors. It was with 60 Vbeta and 13 Jbeta primers that the PCR ran. Repertoires were generated with immunoSEQ multiplex PCR, while TCRdb's copy carries only in-frame clones and drops some. The sample holds 100,000 to 150,000 clones, approximately 80% seen once. Sequencing input: PBMCs. These TCRs come from a male donor in good health and CMV-seropositive.

The V and J genes are TRBV18 and TRBJ1-5; possibly TRBD1 for D (6 bases). The CDR3 contains 13 residues. Germline V CDR1 and CDR2: KGHSH, LQKENI. V lost 4 bases and J 7 bases, leaving 11 bases between the germline ends. The CDR3 DNA sequence: TGTGCCAGCTCACAGGGGGTCGGCCAGCCCCAGCATTTT. The encoded protein is CASSQGVGQPQHF.

This chain joins TRBV5-4 and TRBJ2-1; 11 bases agree with TRBD2. The CDR3 has 17 amino acids. Germline CDR1 and CDR2: SGHNT and YYREEE (reference sequence). With 3 bases clipped from V and 0 bases from J, the junction kept 5 bases outside the gene matches. The CDR3 reads CASSSETSGVSYNEQFF. The CDR3 DNA reads as TGTGCCAGCAGCTCCGAGACTAGCGGGGTCTCCTACAATGAGCAGTTCTTC.

The chain has TRBV5-5 and TRBJ2-5; TRBD1 aligns across 7 bases. The ends lost 2 bases at V and 2 bases at J; junction bases unmatched: 3. The CDR3 extends over 14 amino acids. CDR1 is SGHKS, CDR2 YYEKEE, per germline (reference sequence). CDR3 nucleotide sequence: TGTGCCAGCAGCTTCTGGACAGGTCAAGAGACCCAGTACTTC. This encodes CASSFWTGQETQYF.

The V and J genes are TRBV7-8 and TRBJ2-7; a possible D gene is TRBD2 (6 bases). V dropped 1 base and J dropped 6 bases, with 16 bases sitting between them. Per germline, CDR1 SGHVS and CDR2 FQNEAQ. The CDR3 is made up of 15 amino acids. The CDR3 spells CASSLEAGTVREQYF. The CDR3 DNA sequence: TGTGCCAGCAGCTTAGAGGCGGGAACAGTACGCGAGCAGTACTTC.

About this clone itself: In the same sample, other DNA sequences code for this CDR3. The rearrangement uses TRBV5-1 and TRBJ1-1, with D possibly matching TRBD1 (5 bases). The germline V gene encodes CDR1 SGHRS and CDR2 YFSETQ. The CDR3 has 15 residues. V lost 0 bases to trimming and J lost 2 bases, with 11 bases between them. The CDR3, as DNA: TGCGCCAGCAGCTTGGTGGGAGGGGCAAACACTGAAGCTTTCTTT. Its translation is CASSLVGGANTEAFF.

This clone has only a few counts. The chain is built from TRBV19 and TRBJ2-2; maybe TRBD2 (6 bases). Germline V gene data show CDR1 as LNHDA and CDR2 as SQIVND (reference sequence). V lost 5 bases, J lost 4 bases, and 14 bases lay in between. The length of the CDR3 is 15 residues. The CDR3 is CASSRFGGTTGELFF. CDR3 coding DNA: TGTGCCAGTAGTCGGTTTGGGGGGACCACCGGGGAGCTGTTTTTT.

The CDR3 DNA sequence: TGCGCCAGCAGCTCGGGACAGGCTCTCTACGAGCAGTACTTC. Protein: CASSSGQALYEQYF. The chain links TRBV5-1 to TRBJ2-7; TRBD1 matches at 8 bases. CDR1 SGHRS and CDR2 YFSETQ come from the germline V gene. CDR3 length equals 14 residues. After removal of 3 bases from V and 3 bases from J, the junction contained 5 bases not matched to a gene.

Details on this clone: Germline and junction disagree at one end, which may indicate a read error. The V call is TRBV7-9, the J call TRBJ2-7; D uncertain. This CDR3 is 11 amino acids long. The germline V gene encodes CDR1 SEHNR and CDR2 FQNEAQ (reference sequence). CDR3 nucleotides: TGTTCCAGCAGCCCCGGTTGGGAGCAGTACTTC. As protein: CSSSPGWEQYF.

In its sample, this clone was seen once. The V gene is TRBV13, the J gene TRBJ2-3; TRBD2 agrees at 11 bases. Trimming took 2 bases from V and 2 from J; bases not matched to a gene: 3. Germline V gives CDR1 PRHDT, CDR2 FYEKMQ (reference sequence). There are 16 residues in the CDR3. In DNA, the CDR3 is TGTGCCAGCAGCTTAACTAGCGGGGGAAACACAGATACGCAGTATTTT. The encoded protein is CASSLTSGGNTDTQYF.

This chain connects TRBV7-6 to TRBJ1-2; D ambiguous. CDR1 and CDR2 (germline): SGHVS, FNYEAQ. The CDR3 is made up of 13 amino acids. The V end lost 3 bases, the J end lost 4 bases, and 9 bases lay between the germline ends. The CDR3 protein is CASSLGGIYGYTF. As DNA, the CDR3 is TGTGCCAGCAGCTTGGGAGGAATCTATGGCTACACCTTC.

The chain carries TRBV2 and TRBJ1-5, with D maybe TRBD1 (5 bases). Trimming shortened V by 9 bases and J by 3 bases, and 12 bases separated the two germline ends. The CDR3 extends over 13 amino acids. Germline V CDR1 and CDR2: SNHLY, FYNNEI. CDR3 DNA sequence: TGTGCCAGTACCGGACACCCCAATCAGCCCCAGCATTTT. Amino acid sequence: CASTGHPNQPQHF.

V usage is TRBV19 and J usage is TRBJ1-5; perhaps TRBD1 as D (6 bases). The CDR3 extends over 14 amino acids. CDR1 and CDR2 from the germline V gene are LNHDA and SQIVND (reference sequence). Trimming stripped 9 bases from V and 3 bases from J, with 15 bases between. CDR3 in amino acids: CASQHRDTNQPQHF. The DNA of the CDR3 is TGTGCCAGCCAACACCGGGACACCAATCAGCCCCAGCATTTT. The variable domain in full, with the rest retrieved from reference TRBV19 and TRBJ1-5, is DGGITQSPKYLFRKEGQNVTLSCEQNLNHDAMYWYRQDPGQGLRLIYYSQIVNDFQKGDIAEGYSVSREKKESFPLTVTSAQKNPTAFYLCASQHRDTNQPQHFGDGTRLSIL.

The V gene is TRBV2, the J gene TRBJ1-1; D remains unclear. The germline V and J ends were trimmed by 4 bases and 0 bases, with 18 bases remaining between them. CDR1 is SNHLY, CDR2 FYNNEI, per germline. This CDR3 contains 17 residues. This chain's CDR3 is CASSGQRLKTMNTEAFF. CDR3 in DNA: TGTGCCAGCAGTGGGCAGAGGCTGAAGACCATGAACACTGAAGCTTTCTTT.

The chain is built from TRBV7-2 and TRBJ2-2, with D uncertain. Between the trimmed V and J ends, which lost 3 bases and 1 base, there was a span of 6 bases. Per germline, CDR1 SGHTA and CDR2 FQGNSA. This CDR3 region has 14 residues. The CDR3 loop is CASSFKLNTGELFF. The CDR3, as DNA: TGTGCCAGCAGCTTTAAACTGAACACCGGGGAGCTGTTTTTT.

The rearrangement links TRBV5-1 to TRBJ2-3; D may be TRBD1 (5 bases). CDR3 length: 15 amino acids. V was clipped by 4 bases and J by 0 bases, with 12 bases between them. In germline, CDR1 is SGHRS, CDR2 YFSETQ. The DNA for the CDR3 is TGCGCCAGCAGCGTAGGGGCGGCTAGCACAGATACGCAGTATTTT. Its protein product is CASSVGAASTDTQYF.

The chain combines TRBV15 with TRBJ2-3, with unresolved D. Trimming pared 2 bases from V and 1 base from J, leaving 13 bases between. The V gene's germline CDR1 is LNHNV and CDR2 YYDKDF (reference sequence). The CDR3 length is 16 residues. CDR3 protein: CATSRTPRSGTDTQYF. The CDR3 DNA reads as TGTGCCACCAGCAGAACCCCCAGGTCAGGCACAGATACGCAGTATTTT.

This chain connects TRBV7-2 to TRBJ1-4; D is perhaps TRBD1 (5 bases). V lost 4 bases to trimming and J lost 4 bases, with 13 bases between them. The CDR3 length is 15 residues. CDR1 is SGHTA and CDR2 is FQGNSA in the germline V gene. The CDR3 coding sequence is TGTGCCAGCAGCTCACAATCAGGGTATAATGAAAAACTGTTTTTT. Its translation: CASSSQSGYNEKLFF.

The chain couples TRBV28 to TRBJ1-4; no reliable D call. V lost 7 bases, J lost 7 bases, and 22 bases lay in between. In germline, CDR1 is MDHEN, CDR2 SYDVKM. The CDR3 sequence is 16 residues long. CDR3 sequence: CASTTPYEGQGEKLFF. The CDR3 bases are TGTGCCAGCACCACCCCTTACGAGGGCCAAGGTGAAAAACTGTTTTTT. Variable domain in full (rest from reference TRBV28 and TRBJ1-4): DVKVTQSSRYLVKRTGEKVFLECVQDMDHENMFWYRQDPGLGLRLIYFSYDVKMKEKGDIPEGYSVSREKKERFSLILESASTNQTSMYLCASTTPYEGQGEKLFFGSGTQLSVL.